The 17 T cell receptor beta chains below all came from one sample that was sequenced in a study of preoperative IRX-2 immunotherapy in early breast cancer (dated by TCRdb to about 2019). The sample's treatment or condition, from its label and the paper: preoperative locoregional IRX-2 cytokine immunotherapy. Preparation of the library involved the immunoSEQ multiplex PCR assay. TCRdb re-hosts the immuneACCESS table, in-frame sequences only. Its copies lack some clones; in the studies checked, an unresolved V gene accounts for under half of them, and the cause for the rest is not known. Counted in this sample were 55,000 to 70,000 clones; less than 95% of them appeared once. The leading ten clones occupy around 1.7% of the sample. The specimen was obtained from a patient treated with IRX-2 immunotherapy. These receptors were obtained from a human donor with breast cancer.

The CDR3 reads CASSRSDNSPLHF. The CDR3 DNA sequence: TGTGCCAGCAGTAGGTCAGATAATTCACCCCTCCACTTT. The V and J genes are TRBV21-1 and TRBJ1-6. TRBV21-1 is classified as a pseudogene. The CDR3 runs to 13 residues.

The chain links TRBV25-1 to TRBJ2-5; D tentatively reads TRBD1 or TRBD2 (5 bases each). Germline values: CDR1 MGHDK, CDR2 SYGVNS. The CDR3 is 16 amino acids. With 3 bases removed from V and 0 bases from J, the gap between germline ends came to 14 bases. The CDR3 reads CASSDPVGTYQETQYF. The DNA for the CDR3 is TGTGCCAGCAGTGACCCCGTCGGGACGTACCAAGAGACCCAGTACTTC.

The V and J genes are TRBV6-5 and TRBJ1-4, with D perhaps TRBD1 (5 bases). V was shortened by 6 bases and J by 3 bases, with 11 bases between the two germline ends. The CDR3 runs 14 residues. CDR1 and CDR2 (germline): MNHEY, SVGAGI. CDR3: CASSPGPANEKLFF. CDR3 DNA sequence: TGTGCCAGCAGCCCGGGACCGGCTAATGAAAAACTGTTTTTT.

This CDR3 reads CASSLHSGNTIYF. The CDR3 DNA is TGTGCCAGCAGCTTACATTCTGGAAACACCATATATTTT. The chain combines TRBV7-6 with TRBJ1-3; no clear D gene. The CDR3 loop spans 13 amino acids. The germline V and J ends were trimmed by 2 bases and 1 base, with 3 bases remaining between them. Germline V lookup: CDR1 SGHVS, CDR2 FNYEAQ.

The V call is TRBV6-6, the J call TRBJ1-2, with a possible D match to TRBD1 (6 bases). CDR1 is MNHNY, CDR2 SVGAGI, per germline (reference sequence). The germline V and J ends were trimmed by 7 bases and 4 bases, with 19 bases remaining between them. The CDR3 runs 15 residues. The CDR3 region is CASTPSGQGSYGYTF. CDR3 bases: TGTGCCAGCACCCCGTCCGGGCAGGGGAGCTATGGCTACACCTTC.

The V gene is TRBV9, the J gene TRBJ2-7, with TRBD2 identical over 8 bases. The germline V gene encodes CDR1 SGDLS and CDR2 YYNGEE. Germline trimming cut 0 bases from V and 2 bases from J; bases unmatched to any gene: 10. CDR3 length: 17 residues. CDR3 protein: CASSVGREGRGAYEQYF. In nucleotides, the CDR3 is TGTGCCAGCAGCGTAGGACGGGAGGGGCGGGGTGCCTACGAGCAGTACTTC.

The rearrangement uses TRBV7-2 and TRBJ2-7; TRBD2 matches 7 bases. The CDR3 sequence is 14 residues long. Germline CDR1 and CDR2: SGHTA and FQGNSA. The J segment lost 2 bases and the V segment lost 3 bases, leaving 4 bases of the junction unmatched. The CDR3 DNA reads as TGTGCCAGCAGCTTTGGACTAGAACCCTACGAGCAGTACTTC. It yields the protein CASSFGLEPYEQYF.

The chain links TRBV28 to TRBJ1-2; 7 positions agree with TRBD1. V trimming: 4 bases; J trimming: 8 bases; junction bases outside the gene matches: 13. The germline gives CDR1 MDHEN, CDR2 SYDVKM. There are 15 residues in the CDR3. The CDR3 bases are TGTGCCAGCAGTTCCAGTGGAGTCAGGGGGGAGGGCTACACCTTC. It codes for CASSSSGVRGEGYTF.

The chain is built from TRBV27 and TRBJ2-5; 8 bases fit TRBD1. Germline CDR1 reads MNHEY; CDR2 reads SMNVEV (reference sequence). V shed 2 bases and J 7 bases; nucleotides not matched to a gene: 6. The CDR3 length is 14 residues. The CDR3 protein is CASSLLGQGATQYF. CDR3 nucleotide sequence: TGTGCCAGCAGTTTACTTGGACAGGGAGCGACCCAGTACTTC.

The V gene is TRBV18, the J gene TRBJ2-7; TRBD1 agrees at 8 bases. Trimming took 5 bases from V and 3 from J; bases not matched to a gene: 3. Germline-derived CDR1 and CDR2 are KGHSH and LQKENI. The length of the CDR3 is 13 residues. CDR3 residues: CASSSTGGYEQYF. DNA of the CDR3: TGTGCCAGCTCATCTACAGGGGGCTACGAGCAGTACTTC.

The count of this clone is one. The genes are TRBV7-2 and TRBJ1-1; 10 bases are shared with TRBD1. This CDR3 is 13 amino acids long. Germline-derived CDR1 and CDR2 are SGHTA and FQGNSA. V dropped 5 bases and J dropped 4; count of bases not matched to a gene: 1. This chain's CDR3 is CASSRTGGTEAFF. Written as DNA, the CDR3 is TGTGCCAGCAGCCGGACAGGGGGCACTGAAGCTTTCTTT.

J is TRBJ2-4 and V is TRBV19; D remains ambiguous. The germline V gene has CDR1 LNHDA and CDR2 SQIVND (reference sequence). CDR3 length equals 13 residues. V lost 4 bases and J lost 0, with 4 bases in between. The CDR3 here is CASSKVAKNIQYF. The CDR3 bases are TGTGCCAGTAGTAAGGTAGCCAAAAACATTCAGTACTTC.

The sample holds a few counts of this clone. The chain has TRBV6-1 and TRBJ1-3, with 7 positions matching TRBD1. The CDR3 runs to 14 residues. V trimming: 6 bases; J trimming: 5 bases; junction bases outside the gene matches: 7. Germline loops: CDR1 MNHNS, CDR2 SASEGT. CDR3 DNA sequence: TGTGCCAGCAGAGAGCCGGGACAGAGAAACACCATATATTTT. Translating it yields CASREPGQRNTIYF.

CDR3 amino acids: CASSTGLGLAFF. The CDR3 nucleotides are TGTGCCAGTAGTACGGGACTTGGGCTAGCTTTCTTT. The J gene is TRBJ1-1, the V gene TRBV19; D may be TRBD1 (5 bases). Trimming stripped 4 bases from V and 10 bases from J, with 13 bases between. Germline loops: CDR1 LNHDA, CDR2 SQIVND (reference sequence). The CDR3 has 12 amino acids. The whole variable domain, filled in from reference TRBV19 and TRBJ1-1, reads DGGITQSPKYLFRKEGQNVTLSCEQNLNHDAMYWYRQDPGQGLRLIYYSQIVNDFQKGDIAEGYSVSREKKESFPLTVTSAQKNPTAFYLCASSTGLGLAFFGQGTRLTVV.

In its sample, this clone was seen once. Likely a read error: the CDR3 ends without its conserved phenylalanine or tryptophan. The DNA is left out, because the CDR3 cannot be placed on it with certainty; the CDR3 is given as TCRdb lists it. The J gene is TRBJ1-2, the V gene TRBV7-9. The germline gives CDR1 SEHNR, CDR2 FQNEAQ (reference sequence). The CDR3 numbers 13 amino acids, ends counted. CDR3 residues: CASSLAEAVELEV.

The chain combines TRBV9 with TRBJ2-5; D is possibly TRBD1 (5 bases). Looked up from germline, CDR1 is SGDLS and CDR2 is YYNGEE. The V end lost 1 base, the J end lost 3 bases, and 10 bases lay between the germline ends. This CDR3 comprises 14 residues. The CDR3 DNA reads as TGTGCCAGCAGCGTATCAGCAGGGAAAGAGACCCAGTACTTC. Encoded protein: CASSVSAGKETQYF.

The gene calls are TRBV6-6 and TRBJ2-3, with TRBD2 identical over 9 bases. The junction had 9 bases not matched to a gene; V was cut back by 6 bases and J by 2 bases. CDR3 size: 16 residues. The germline V gene encodes CDR1 MNHNY and CDR2 SVGAGI (reference sequence). For the CDR3, the DNA is TGTGCCAGCAGAGATAGCGGGGGATCGAACACAGATACGCAGTATTTT. Translation gives CASRDSGGSNTDTQYF.